This TCR beta chain was observed in a study of long-term antiretroviral therapy in people with HIV. General study points: The study found that diversity rose after ART but stayed below transplant donor controls. All time points showed a repertoire dominated by clones expanded before ART.

Sequencing relied on immunoSEQ assay v3.0, run at survey level. Each sample had sequencing targeting about 35,000-50,000 T-cell genomes. Assay: immunoSEQ multiplex PCR; the TCRdb copy retains only in-frame clones and omits some. The data contain about 32,000 clones, roughly 97% of them seen just once; the ten biggest clones take up 1.9%. Every HIV-positive participant received treatment in the United States. The ends were cut back, 4 bases at V and 3 bases at J, with 13 bases in the middle. Germline CDR1 is LGHNA and CDR2 is YSLEER. The CDR3 sequence is 15 residues long. Of note for this clone: Its specificity is unknown.

This TCR derives from a man aged 30-40 years with HIV. This sequence joins TRBV4-3 and TRBJ1-5; possible D gene TRBD1, 5 bases. Sequenced material: unsorted PBMCs, taken 7.6 years after starting antiretroviral therapy. CDR3 region: CASSPNRLINQPQHF. In DNA form, the CDR3 reads TGCGCCAGCAGCCCCAACAGGTTGATCAATCAGCCCCAGCATTTT.